Below are 8 T cell receptor beta chains sequenced from a single sample in a study of OX40 agonist ivuxolimab in advanced cancers. Sequencing was performed with immunoSEQ multiplex PCR; in TCRdb, only in-frame clones are kept and a portion is missing. This table has 98,000 or so clones, approximately 90% appearing once. The specimen was CD4+ or CD8+ T cells sorted from blood, collected in a trial of the OX40 agonist ivuxolimab. Source of these receptors: an adult with an advanced solid tumor such as melanoma, head and neck, liver or kidney cancer.

This chain links TRBV7-2 with TRBJ1-4; D possibly corresponds to TRBD1 (5 bases). Trimming removed 6 bases at V and 5 bases at J, with 10 bases between. The CDR3 covers 13 residues. The germline CDR1 and CDR2 sequences are SGHTA and FQGNSA. The CDR3 loop reads CASRPRDNEKLFF. The CDR3 DNA sequence: TGTGCCAGCAGGCCCAGGGACAATGAAAAACTGTTTTTT.

The genes are TRBV7-9 and TRBJ1-2, with D possibly being TRBD1 (6 bases). V was pared by 5 bases and J by 6 bases, with 13 bases between. The germline V gene has CDR1 SEHNR and CDR2 FQNEAQ (reference sequence). There are 13 residues in the CDR3. For the CDR3, the DNA is TGTGCCAGCAGCGCTACAGGGCCCCATGGCTACACCTTC. It yields the protein CASSATGPHGYTF.

This chain uses TRBV7-3 with TRBJ2-7, with D possibly called TRBD1 or TRBD2 (5 bases each). Per the germline V gene, CDR1 is SGHTA and CDR2 is FQGTGA. This CDR3 is 14 amino acids long. V was pared by 5 bases and J by 0 bases, with 11 bases between. The CDR3 reads CASSRDGNSYEQYF. CDR3 sequence (DNA): TGTGCCAGCAGCCGGGACGGCAACTCCTACGAGCAGTACTTC.

The chain uses TRBV6-1 and TRBJ2-1; TRBD1 might be the D (6 bases). Germline V gene lookup returns CDR1 MNHNS and CDR2 SASEGT. This CDR3 has 14 residues. Trimming pared 8 bases from V and 3 bases from J, leaving 14 bases between. CDR3 sequence: CASLRTAIYNEQFF. The CDR3, as DNA: TGTGCCAGCCTCCGGACAGCTATCTACAATGAGCAGTTCTTC.

This clone was counted a few times. The V call is TRBV7-8, the J call TRBJ1-6; D not certain. In germline, CDR1 is SGHVS, CDR2 FQNEAQ. The CDR3 totals 15 residues. The V gene lost 2 bases and the J gene lost 8 bases, with 13 bases spanning the gap. The CDR3: CASSLISPVDSPLHF. The CDR3 region has the DNA TGTGCCAGCAGCTTAATTTCCCCGGTGGATTCACCCCTCCACTTT.

The gene calls are TRBV5-1 and TRBJ2-2; a possible D gene is TRBD1 (6 bases). In germline, CDR1 is SGHRS, CDR2 YFSETQ. This CDR3 comprises 17 residues. V lost 5 bases, J lost 2 bases, and 19 bases lay in between. The CDR3 nucleotides are TGCGCCAGCAGGCACCAAAGGGCAGGGGTAAACACCGGGGAGCTGTTTTTT. This codes for CASRHQRAGVNTGELFF.

The gene calls are TRBV4-3 and TRBJ2-1, with D perhaps matching TRBD2 (5 bases). V gave up 1 base and J gave up 11 bases, with 15 bases separating them. Germline lookup yields CDR1 LGHNA and CDR2 YSLEER. CDR3 length: 14 amino acids. This CDR3 reads CASSQVLASSQQFF. The CDR3 DNA sequence: TGCGCCAGCAGCCAAGTTCTGGCTAGCAGTCAGCAGTTCTTC.

The chain is built from TRBV5-8 and TRBJ2-3, with D unresolved. Germline V gene sequence: CDR1 SGHTS, CDR2 YDEGEE. This CDR3 has 13 residues. V was pared by 7 bases and J by 2 bases, with 11 bases between. CDR3 residues: CASEEVVTDTQYF. The CDR3 DNA reads as TGTGCCAGCGAGGAAGTGGTCACAGATACGCAGTATTTT.